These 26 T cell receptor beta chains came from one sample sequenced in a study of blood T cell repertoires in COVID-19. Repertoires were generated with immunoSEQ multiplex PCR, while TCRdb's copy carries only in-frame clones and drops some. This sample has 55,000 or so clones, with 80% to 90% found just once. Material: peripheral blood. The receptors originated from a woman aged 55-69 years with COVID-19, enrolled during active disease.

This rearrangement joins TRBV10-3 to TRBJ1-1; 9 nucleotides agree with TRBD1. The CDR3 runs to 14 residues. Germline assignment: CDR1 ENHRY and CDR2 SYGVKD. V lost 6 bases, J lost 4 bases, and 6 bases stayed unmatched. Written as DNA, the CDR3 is TGTGCCATCAGGGTCCGGGACAGGGTCACTGAAGCTTTCTTT. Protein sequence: CAIRVRDRVTEAFF.

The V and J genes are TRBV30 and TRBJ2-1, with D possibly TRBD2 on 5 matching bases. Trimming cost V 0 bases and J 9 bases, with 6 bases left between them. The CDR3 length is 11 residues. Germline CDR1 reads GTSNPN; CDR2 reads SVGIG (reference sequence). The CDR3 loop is CAWSVGGEQFF. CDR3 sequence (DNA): TGTGCCTGGAGTGTAGGAGGTGAGCAGTTCTTC.

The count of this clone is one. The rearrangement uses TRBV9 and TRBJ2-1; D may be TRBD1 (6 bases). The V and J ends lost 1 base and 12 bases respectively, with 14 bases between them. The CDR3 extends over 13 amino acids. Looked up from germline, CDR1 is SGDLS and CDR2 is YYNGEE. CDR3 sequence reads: CASSVWETGGQFF. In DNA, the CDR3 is TGTGCCAGCAGCGTATGGGAGACAGGAGGGCAGTTCTTC.

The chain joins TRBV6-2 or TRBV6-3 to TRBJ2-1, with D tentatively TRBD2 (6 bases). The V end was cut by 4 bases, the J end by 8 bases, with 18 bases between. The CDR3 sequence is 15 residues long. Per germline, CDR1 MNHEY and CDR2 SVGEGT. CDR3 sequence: CASSSRDSRLDEQFF. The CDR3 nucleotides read TGTGCCAGCAGTTCCCGGGACTCTAGGTTGGATGAGCAGTTCTTC.

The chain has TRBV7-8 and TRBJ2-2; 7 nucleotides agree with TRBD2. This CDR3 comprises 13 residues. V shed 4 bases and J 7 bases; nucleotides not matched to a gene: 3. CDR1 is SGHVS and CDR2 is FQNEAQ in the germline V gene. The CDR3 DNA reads TGTGCCAGCAGCTCCGGGGGGTTCGGGGAGCTGTTTTTT. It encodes CASSSGGFGELFF.

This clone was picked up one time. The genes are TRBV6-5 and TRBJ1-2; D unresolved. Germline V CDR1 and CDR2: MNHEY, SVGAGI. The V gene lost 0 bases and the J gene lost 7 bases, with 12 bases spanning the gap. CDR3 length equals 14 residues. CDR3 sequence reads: CASSYSEFSRGYTF. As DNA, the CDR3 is TGTGCCAGCAGTTACTCGGAGTTCTCCCGTGGCTACACCTTC.

Written as DNA, the CDR3 is TGTGCCAGCGCCTTCCGTCGGGGTGTGGCAGATACGCAGTATTTT. This sequence encodes CASAFRRGVADTQYF. V usage is TRBV27 and J usage is TRBJ2-3, with a tentative D call TRBD2 (5 bases). In germline, CDR1 is MNHEY, CDR2 SMNVEV (reference sequence). The CDR3 loop spans 15 amino acids. Trimming took 8 bases from V and 4 from J, leaving 19 bases between them.

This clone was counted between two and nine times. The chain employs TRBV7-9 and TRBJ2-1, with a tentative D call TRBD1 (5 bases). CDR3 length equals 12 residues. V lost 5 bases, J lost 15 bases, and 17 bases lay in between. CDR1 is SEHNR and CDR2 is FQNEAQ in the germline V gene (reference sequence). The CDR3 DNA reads TGTGCCAGCAGCCCAACCGACAGTGCTACGTTCTTC. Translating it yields CASSPTDSATFF.

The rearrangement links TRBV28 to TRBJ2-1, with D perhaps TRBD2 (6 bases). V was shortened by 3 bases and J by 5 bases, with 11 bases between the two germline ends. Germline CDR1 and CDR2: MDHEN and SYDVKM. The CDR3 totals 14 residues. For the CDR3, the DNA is TGTGCCAGCAGTTTGGGACTCACCAACAATGAGCAGTTCTTC. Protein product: CASSLGLTNNEQFF.

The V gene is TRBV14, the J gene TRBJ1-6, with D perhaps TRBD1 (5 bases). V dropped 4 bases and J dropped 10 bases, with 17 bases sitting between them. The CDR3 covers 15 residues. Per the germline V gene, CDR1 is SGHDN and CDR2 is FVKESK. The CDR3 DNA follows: TGTGCCAGCAGCCCGGACCCAGGGATCGGCTCACCCCTCCACTTT. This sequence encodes CASSPDPGIGSPLHF.

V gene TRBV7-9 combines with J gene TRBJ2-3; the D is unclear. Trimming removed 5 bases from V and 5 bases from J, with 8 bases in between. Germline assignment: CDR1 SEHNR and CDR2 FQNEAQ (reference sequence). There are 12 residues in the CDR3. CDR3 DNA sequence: TGTGCCAGCAGCATATCTAGAGATACGCAGTATTTT. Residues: CASSISRDTQYF.

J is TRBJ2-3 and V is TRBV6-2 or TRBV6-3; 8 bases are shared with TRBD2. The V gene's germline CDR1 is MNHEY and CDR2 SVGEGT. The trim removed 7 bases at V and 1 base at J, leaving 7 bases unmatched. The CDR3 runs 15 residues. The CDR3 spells CASTPGGAGTDTQYF. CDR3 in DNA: TGTGCCAGCACCCCCGGGGGGGCCGGCACAGATACGCAGTATTTT.

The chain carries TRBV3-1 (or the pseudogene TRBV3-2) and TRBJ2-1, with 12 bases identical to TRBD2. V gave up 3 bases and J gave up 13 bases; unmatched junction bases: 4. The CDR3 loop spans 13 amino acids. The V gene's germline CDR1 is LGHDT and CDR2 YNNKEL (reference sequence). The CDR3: CASSQSTSGGQFF. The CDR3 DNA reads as TGTGCCAGCAGCCAGTCGACTAGCGGGGGCCAGTTCTTC.

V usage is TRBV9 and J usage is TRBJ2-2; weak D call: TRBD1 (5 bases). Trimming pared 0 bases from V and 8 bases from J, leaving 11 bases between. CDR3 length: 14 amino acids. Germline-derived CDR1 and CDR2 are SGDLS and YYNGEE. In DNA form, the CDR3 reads TGTGCCAGCAGCGTAGACAGGTTTTTGGGGGAGCTGTTTTTT. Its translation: CASSVDRFLGELFF.

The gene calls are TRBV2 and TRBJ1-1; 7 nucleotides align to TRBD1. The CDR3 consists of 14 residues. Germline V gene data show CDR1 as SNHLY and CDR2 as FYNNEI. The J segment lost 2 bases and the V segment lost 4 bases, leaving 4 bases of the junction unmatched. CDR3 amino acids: CASSATGVNTEAFF. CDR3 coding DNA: TGTGCCAGCAGTGCCACAGGGGTCAACACTGAAGCTTTCTTT.

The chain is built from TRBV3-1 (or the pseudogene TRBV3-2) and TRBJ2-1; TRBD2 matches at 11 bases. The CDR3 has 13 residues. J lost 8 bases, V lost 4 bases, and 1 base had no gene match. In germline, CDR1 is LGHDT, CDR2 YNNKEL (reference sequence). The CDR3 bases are TGTGCCAGCAGCCTACTAGCGGGAGATGAGCAGTTCTTC. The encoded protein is CASSLLAGDEQFF.

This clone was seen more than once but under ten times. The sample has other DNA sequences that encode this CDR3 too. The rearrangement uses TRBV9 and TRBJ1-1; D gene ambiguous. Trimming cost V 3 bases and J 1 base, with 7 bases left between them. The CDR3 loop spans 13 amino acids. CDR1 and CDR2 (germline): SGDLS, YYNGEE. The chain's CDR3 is CASSARQNTEAFF. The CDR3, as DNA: TGTGCCAGCAGCGCAAGACAGAACACTGAAGCTTTCTTT. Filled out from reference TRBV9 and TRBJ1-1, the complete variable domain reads DSGVTQTPKHLITATGQRVTLRCSPRSGDLSVYWYQQSLDQGLQFLIQYYNGEERAKGNILERFSAQQFPDLHSELNLSSLELGDSALYFCASSARQNTEAFFGQGTRLTVV.

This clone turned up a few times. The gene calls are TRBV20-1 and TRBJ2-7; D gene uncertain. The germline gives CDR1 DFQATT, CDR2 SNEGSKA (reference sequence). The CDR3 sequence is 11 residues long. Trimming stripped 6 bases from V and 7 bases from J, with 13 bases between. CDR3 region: CSASYLAEQYF. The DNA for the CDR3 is TGCAGTGCAAGCTATCTTGCAGAGCAGTACTTC.

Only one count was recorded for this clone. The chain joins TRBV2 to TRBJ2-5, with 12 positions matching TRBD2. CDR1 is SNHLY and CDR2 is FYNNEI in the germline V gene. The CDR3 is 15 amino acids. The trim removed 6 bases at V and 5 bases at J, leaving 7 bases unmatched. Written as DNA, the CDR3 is TGTGCCAGCAGGGCTAGCGGGAGGGCCATCGAGACCCAGTACTTC. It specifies CASRASGRAIETQYF.

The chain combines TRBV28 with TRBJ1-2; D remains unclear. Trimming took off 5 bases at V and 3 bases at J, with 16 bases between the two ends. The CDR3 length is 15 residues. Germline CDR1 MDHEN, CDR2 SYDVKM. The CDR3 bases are TGTGCCAGCAGTCCGATAACACATCTGGACTATGGCTACACCTTC. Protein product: CASSPITHLDYGYTF.

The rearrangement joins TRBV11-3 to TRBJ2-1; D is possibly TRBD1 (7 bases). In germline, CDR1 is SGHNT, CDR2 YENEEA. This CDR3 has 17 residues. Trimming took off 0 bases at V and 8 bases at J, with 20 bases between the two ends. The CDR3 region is CASSLDIRAGGRYEQFF. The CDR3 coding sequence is TGTGCCAGCAGCTTAGATATTCGGGCAGGGGGGCGGTATGAGCAGTTCTTC.

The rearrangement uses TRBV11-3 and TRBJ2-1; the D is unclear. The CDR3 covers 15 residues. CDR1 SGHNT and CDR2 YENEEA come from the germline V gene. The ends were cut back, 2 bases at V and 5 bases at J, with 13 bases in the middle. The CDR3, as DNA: TGTGCCAGCAGCTTAAGTGAGACACAAGACAATGAGCAGTTCTTC. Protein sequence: CASSLSETQDNEQFF.

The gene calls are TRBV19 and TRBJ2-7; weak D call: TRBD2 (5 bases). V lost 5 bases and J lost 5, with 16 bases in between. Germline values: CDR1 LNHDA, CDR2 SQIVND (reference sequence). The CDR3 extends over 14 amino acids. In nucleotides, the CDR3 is TGTGCCAGTAGTTGGAGTGAGAGGGTGAACGAGCAGTACTTC. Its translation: CASSWSERVNEQYF.

For the CDR3, the DNA is TGCGCCAGCAGCCAAGTTGTACAGACCGAGACCCAGTACTTC. Amino acid sequence: CASSQVVQTETQYF. This rearrangement joins TRBV4-1 to TRBJ2-5; D remains unclear. V lost 1 base and J lost 5, with 11 bases in between. CDR3 size: 14 residues. Germline values: CDR1 MGHRA, CDR2 YSYEKL.

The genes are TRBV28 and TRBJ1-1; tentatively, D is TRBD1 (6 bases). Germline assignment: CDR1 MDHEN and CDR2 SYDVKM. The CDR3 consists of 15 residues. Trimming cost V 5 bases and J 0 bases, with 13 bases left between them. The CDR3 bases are TGTGCCAGCAGTCCCGGACAGATAATGAACACTGAAGCTTTCTTT. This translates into CASSPGQIMNTEAFF. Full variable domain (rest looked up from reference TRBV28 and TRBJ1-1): DVKVTQSSRYLVKRTGEKVFLECVQDMDHENMFWYRQDPGLGLRLIYFSYDVKMKEKGDIPEGYSVSREKKERFSLILESASTNQTSMYLCASSPGQIMNTEAFFGQGTRLTVV.

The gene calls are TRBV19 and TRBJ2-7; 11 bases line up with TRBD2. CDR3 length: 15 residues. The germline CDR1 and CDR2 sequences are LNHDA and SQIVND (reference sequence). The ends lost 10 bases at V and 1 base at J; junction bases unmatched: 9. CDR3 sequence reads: CATGTSGSGSYEQYF. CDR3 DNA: TGTGCCACCGGGACTAGCGGCAGTGGGTCCTACGAGCAGTACTTC.